The 5 T cell receptor beta chains below all came from one sample that was sequenced in a study of blood T cell repertoires in COVID-19. Repertoires were generated with immunoSEQ multiplex PCR, while TCRdb's copy carries only in-frame clones and drops some. The sample consists of roughly 250,000 clones, over 75% of them appearing once. Sequences were obtained from PBMCs or T cells enriched from blood (not recorded which). The receptor set was obtained from a woman in her twenties or thirties who had recovered from COVID-19.

V and J are TRBV4-2 and TRBJ1-4; D not resolved. V was cut by 4 bases and J by 4 bases, with 16 bases left in between. This CDR3 is 16 amino acids long. Germline loops: CDR1 LGHNA, CDR2 YNFKEQ. The CDR3 reads CASSPFEGRFNEKLFF. CDR3 nucleotides: TGTGCCAGCAGCCCTTTCGAAGGGAGGTTTAATGAAAAACTGTTTTTT.

The chain links TRBV2 to TRBJ1-6; possibly TRBD1 for D (5 bases). The V gene's germline CDR1 is SNHLY and CDR2 FYNNEI. V lost 3 bases, J lost 6 bases, and 9 bases lay in between. The CDR3 is 14 amino acids. CDR3 protein: CASSEGHGNSPLHF. The CDR3 nucleotides read TGTGCCAGCAGTGAGGGGCACGGTAATTCACCCCTCCACTTT.

This chain connects TRBV7-2 to TRBJ2-7, with unresolved D. With 1 base removed from V and 3 bases from J, the gap between germline ends came to 10 bases. CDR3 length: 14 residues. Germline V gives CDR1 SGHTA, CDR2 FQGNSA. The CDR3 loop reads CASSLGALGYEQYF. CDR3 nucleotides: TGTGCCAGCAGCTTAGGGGCCCTGGGCTACGAGCAGTACTTC.

This clone showed up just a few times. The J gene is TRBJ2-7, the V gene TRBV15, with 7 bases matching TRBD2. In germline, CDR1 is LNHNV, CDR2 YYDKDF (reference sequence). The J segment lost 1 base and the V segment lost 3 bases, leaving 6 bases of the junction unmatched. The length of the CDR3 is 15 residues. CDR3 in DNA: TGTGCCACCAGCAGTGGGGGGGACTTTTCCTACGAGCAGTACTTC. Translated, it gives CATSSGGDFSYEQYF.

The genes are TRBV14 and TRBJ1-5; no reliable D call. The CDR3 length is 13 residues. Trimming took off 5 bases at V and 7 bases at J, with 12 bases between the two ends. Germline CDR1 SGHDN, CDR2 FVKESK. The CDR3: CASSFGVQQPQHF. The CDR3 nucleotides are TGTGCCAGCAGCTTCGGAGTTCAACAGCCCCAGCATTTT.